This TCR beta chain is from a study of spatial heterogeneity in lung cancer. This clonotype was seen a handful of times. The antigen is undetermined. This beta chain is a stray read from a library made for alpha chains; its abundance is not meaningful. As to time point: sample taken at primary tumor resection. Unsorted tumor, nontumor lung tissue or cryopreserved PBMC supplied the whole RNA. Study-wide results and caveats: There were more appearances of ubiquitous expanded tumor TCRs in blood at resection than at follow-up.

TCR cDNA molecules each carried a unique molecular identifier. One entry per CDR3 protein, called by TCRdb with MiXCR from the 5' RACE reads. The profile shows 950 to 1,300 distinct CDR3 sequences, less than 35% of them singletons. Germline V CDR1 and CDR2: LGHDT, YNNKEL (reference sequence). The CDR3 sequence is 16 residues long. The ends were cut back, 1 base at V and 1 base at J, with 10 bases in the middle. This chain connects TRBV3-1 to TRBJ2-2; weak D call: TRBD2 (5 bases). The sequences come from PBMCs, collected at surgery. This receptor was obtained from a female donor with early-stage non-small cell lung cancer. For the CDR3, the DNA is TGTGCCAGCAGCCAAGCCCCGGGGTTGAACACCGGGGAGCTGTTTTTT. It specifies CASSQAPGLNTGELFF.